Following are 25 T cell receptor beta chains from one sample sequenced in a study of shared clonotypes between healthy human individuals. Here immunoSEQ multiplex PCR was the method, and the copy in TCRdb shows in-frame clones only, minus some. The sample comprises 500,000 or so clones, 90% to 96% of which are singletons, and around 0.066% rests with the top ten. The sequencing sample was made of naive CD4+ T cells sorted from blood. Subset given: CD45RA+ positively selected. The receptors stem from a woman aged 25-40 years in good health.

The rearrangement uses TRBV27 and TRBJ1-6, with D tentatively TRBD1 (5 bases). CDR3 size: 14 residues. V dropped 8 bases and J dropped 10 bases, with 18 bases sitting between them. Germline CDR1 MNHEY, CDR2 SMNVEV (reference sequence). The DNA for the CDR3 is TGTGCCAGCGCGGCGAGGGGCGGGGAATCACCCCTCCACTTT. Translation: CASAARGGESPLHF.

The J gene is TRBJ2-7, the V gene TRBV6-5; TRBD1 matches at 9 bases. V was pared by 6 bases and J by 5 bases, with 8 bases of the junction left unmatched. Germline lookup yields CDR1 MNHEY and CDR2 SVGAGI. The CDR3 sequence is 14 residues long. The CDR3 DNA is TGTGCCAGCAGCCCCCGGGGGACAGGGAACGAGCAGTACTTC. Encoded protein: CASSPRGTGNEQYF.

The chain has TRBV18 and TRBJ1-3; weak D call: TRBD1 (5 bases). V dropped 3 bases and J dropped 0 bases, with 15 bases sitting between them. CDR1 and CDR2 (germline): KGHSH, LQKENI. The CDR3 length is 17 residues. Here the CDR3 reads CASSPSQGVDSGNTIYF. The CDR3 DNA follows: TGTGCCAGCTCACCCTCTCAAGGGGTCGACTCTGGAAACACCATATATTTT.

The chain joins TRBV18 to TRBJ2-2; 9 bases line up with TRBD2. Germline assignment: CDR1 KGHSH and CDR2 LQKENI. The CDR3 totals 16 residues. The ends lost 1 base at V and 4 bases at J; junction bases unmatched: 4. The CDR3 nucleotides read TGTGCCAGCTCACCACGTAGCGGGAGAAGCACCGGGGAGCTGTTTTTT. It is translated as CASSPRSGRSTGELFF.

The chain couples TRBV7-9 to TRBJ2-1; tentatively, D is TRBD2 (5 bases). This CDR3 spans 13 amino acids. V lost 2 bases and J lost 9, with 11 bases in between. Germline CDR1 reads SEHNR; CDR2 reads FQNEAQ (reference sequence). CDR3 in amino acids: CASSLIGEGEQFF. The CDR3 DNA reads TGTGCCAGCAGCTTAATTGGCGAGGGTGAGCAGTTCTTC.

The chain is built from TRBV10-2 and TRBJ1-1; D not resolved. The CDR3 length is 15 residues. V lost 2 bases and J 2 bases, leaving 12 bases between the germline ends. CDR1 and CDR2 (germline): WSHSY, SAAADI. This CDR3 is CASSERRQANTEAFF. Written as DNA, the CDR3 is TGCGCCAGCAGTGAGCGGAGACAAGCAAACACTGAAGCTTTCTTT.

The chain links TRBV11-2 to TRBJ1-3; D ambiguous. Germline CDR1 is SGHAT and CDR2 is FQNNGV. The CDR3 totals 12 residues. V lost 5 bases and J lost 4, with 6 bases in between. The CDR3 here is CASSPPGNTIYF. The CDR3 DNA is TGTGCCAGCAGCCCCCCGGGAAACACCATATATTTT.

This sequence joins TRBV2 and TRBJ2-5, with TRBD2 identical over 8 bases. Near its end, the DNA agrees better with TRBJ2-7, so the J call may be wrong. The CDR3 sequence is 14 residues long. Germline V gene lookup returns CDR1 SNHLY and CDR2 FYNNEI. The CDR3 nucleotides read TGTGCCAGCAGTGAAACTAGCGGATCCTACGAGCAGTACTTC. Translating gives CASSETSGSYEQYF.

This chain uses TRBV27 with TRBJ1-4, with 12 bases that match TRBD1. The CDR3 consists of 19 residues. Looked up from germline, CDR1 is MNHEY and CDR2 is SMNVEV (reference sequence). V was pared by 7 bases and J by 3 bases, with 15 bases of the junction left unmatched. In DNA, the CDR3 is TGTGCCAGCACCATACCGGGACAGGGGGCTAGGAGGGCTAATGAAAAACTGTTTTTT. Protein: CASTIPGQGARRANEKLFF.

With regard to this clone: Other DNA sequences in this sample translate to the same CDR3. The chain combines TRBV20-1 with TRBJ2-7; D remains ambiguous. The CDR3 has 11 residues. The V end was cut by 3 bases, the J end by 4 bases, with 7 bases between. Germline V gene sequence: CDR1 DFQATT, CDR2 SNEGSKA (reference sequence). CDR3 DNA sequence: TGCAGTGCTAGTCCTGGATACGAGCAGTACTTC. Translation gives CSASPGYEQYF.

This clone came up once. CDR3 in amino acids: CASSPFDLGYEQYF. CDR3 nucleotide sequence: TGTGCCAGCAGTCCGTTCGATCTAGGCTACGAGCAGTACTTC. V usage is TRBV6-6 and J usage is TRBJ2-7, with D unresolved. Deletions cut 5 bases from V and 3 bases from J, with 14 bases between. CDR3 length: 14 amino acids. Looked up from germline, CDR1 is MNHNY and CDR2 is SVGAGI (reference sequence).

The chain couples TRBV28 to TRBJ2-1; 12 bases map to TRBD2. The CDR3 runs 17 residues. Germline V gene data show CDR1 as MDHEN and CDR2 as SYDVKM. With V trimmed by 6 bases and J by 7 bases, 13 bases remained unmatched. The CDR3 region is CASSDSSGRGKGNEQFF. Written as DNA, the CDR3 is TGTGCCAGCAGCGACTCTAGCGGGAGGGGAAAAGGGAATGAGCAGTTCTTC.

This chain uses TRBV6-5 with TRBJ1-1, with D uncertain. The CDR3 runs to 15 residues. Germline-derived CDR1 and CDR2 are MNHEY and SVGAGI. V shed 0 bases and J shed 2 bases, with 10 bases lying between them. CDR3 in amino acids: CASSYSTQSNTEAFF. Here the CDR3 DNA reads TGTGCCAGCAGTTACTCGACCCAGAGTAACACTGAAGCTTTCTTT.

The rearrangement joins TRBV5-4 to TRBJ2-7, with 9 positions matching TRBD2. This CDR3 comprises 15 residues. In germline, CDR1 is SGHNT, CDR2 YYREEE (reference sequence). Trimming at V came to 4 bases and at J to 4 bases, leaving 9 bases not matched to a gene. The CDR3 nucleotides read TGTGCCAGCAGCCCGGATCTAGCGGGGCATTACGAGCAGTACTTC. Amino acids: CASSPDLAGHYEQYF.

The V and J genes are TRBV18 and TRBJ2-3; no firm D call. CDR3 length equals 13 residues. From germline, CDR1 is KGHSH and CDR2 LQKENI. V lost 1 base, J lost 3 bases, and 5 bases lay in between. CDR3 nucleotide sequence: TGTGCCAGCTCACCACAGAGTACAGATACGCAGTATTTT. The encoded protein is CASSPQSTDTQYF. Drawing the rest from reference TRBV18 and TRBJ2-3, the complete variable domain is NAGVMQNPRHLVRRRGQEARLRCSPMKGHSHVYWYRQLPEEGLKFMVYLQKENIIDESGMPKERFSAEFPKEGPSILRIQQVVRGDSAAYFCASSPQSTDTQYFGPGTRLTVL.

This clone came up a few times. The chain is built from TRBV5-8 and TRBJ1-4; D ambiguous. The germline gives CDR1 SGHTS, CDR2 YDEGEE. V lost 7 bases and J 3 bases, leaving 4 bases between the germline ends. The CDR3 sequence is 11 residues long. The CDR3: CASGSNEKLFF. CDR3 coding DNA: TGTGCCAGCGGATCTAATGAAAAACTGTTTTTT. Variable domain in full (rest from reference TRBV5-8 and TRBJ1-4): EAGVTQSPTHLIKTRGQQATLRCSPISGHTSVYWYQQALGLGLQFLLWYDEGEERNRGNFPPRFSGRQFPNYSSELNVNALELEDSALYLCASGSNEKLFFGSGTQLSVL.

The chain links TRBV6-1 to TRBJ2-7; D may be TRBD1 (6 bases). V was clipped by 0 bases and J by 6 bases, with 12 bases between them. CDR1 is MNHNS and CDR2 is SASEGT in the germline V gene. The CDR3 consists of 14 residues. The DNA for the CDR3 is TGTGCCAGCAGTGAAGCGAATCACAGGGTCGAGCAGTACTTC. Translation: CASSEANHRVEQYF.

V is TRBV5-6 and J is TRBJ1-5; D is unresolved. Trimming cost V 2 bases and J 5 bases, with 17 bases left between them. Germline V lookup: CDR1 SGHDT, CDR2 YYEEEE. This CDR3 has 16 residues. The CDR3: CASSFAGDYEDQPQHF. CDR3 nucleotide sequence: TGTGCCAGCAGCTTTGCAGGAGACTACGAGGATCAGCCCCAGCATTTT.

The chain has TRBV10-3 and TRBJ2-1, with 8 nucleotides matching TRBD2. The V segment lost 6 bases and the J segment 8 bases; nucleotides outside the gene matches: 6. CDR3 length equals 13 residues. Germline V gene lookup returns CDR1 ENHRY and CDR2 SYGVKD. The CDR3 region has the DNA TGTGCCATCAGGAATAGCGGGAAGCATGAGCAGTTCTTC. This codes for CAIRNSGKHEQFF.

The chain combines TRBV7-9 with TRBJ2-1; D ambiguous. The germline V gene encodes CDR1 SEHNR and CDR2 FQNEAQ (reference sequence). Trimming removed 3 bases at V and 10 bases at J, with 7 bases between. The CDR3 has 11 residues. CDR3 loop: CASSFGWEQFF. In DNA form, the CDR3 reads TGTGCCAGCAGCTTTGGCTGGGAGCAGTTCTTC.

This clone was seen more than once but under ten times. The V call is TRBV5-1, the J call TRBJ2-3; 12 positions match TRBD1. Germline CDR1 SGHRS, CDR2 YFSETQ. Trimming at V came to 3 bases and at J to 5 bases, leaving 4 bases not matched to a gene. The CDR3 is made up of 15 amino acids. CDR3 region: CASSWGTGGVDTQYF. The DNA of the CDR3 is TGCGCCAGCAGCTGGGGGACAGGGGGCGTAGATACGCAGTATTTT.

The chain couples TRBV18 to TRBJ2-5, with D unresolved. The CDR3 extends over 15 amino acids. In germline, CDR1 is KGHSH, CDR2 LQKENI. The V and J ends lost 3 bases and 2 bases respectively, with 13 bases between them. The CDR3 DNA reads TGTGCCAGCTCACCTCTGTCGTCAGTACAAGAGACCCAGTACTTC. It encodes CASSPLSSVQETQYF.

The chain links TRBV4-1 to TRBJ1-5, with unresolved D. Trimming pared 2 bases from V and 7 bases from J, leaving 15 bases between. The V gene's germline CDR1 is MGHRA and CDR2 YSYEKL. The CDR3 is 15 amino acids. As DNA, the CDR3 is TGCGCCAGCAGCCAATCGGCGGGGTTAAAACAGCCCCAGCATTTT. This sequence encodes CASSQSAGLKQPQHF.

The gene calls are TRBV18 and TRBJ2-1; 12 bases line up with TRBD2. CDR1 is KGHSH, CDR2 LQKENI, per germline. The CDR3 has 16 residues. The trim removed 3 bases at V and 13 bases at J, leaving 13 bases unmatched. The CDR3 spells CASSPFGTSGRSHQFF. The CDR3 DNA reads TGTGCCAGCTCACCGTTCGGGACTAGCGGGCGCTCTCATCAGTTCTTC. Full variable domain (missing parts from reference TRBV18 and TRBJ2-1): NAGVMQNPRHLVRRRGQEARLRCSPMKGHSHVYWYRQLPEEGLKFMVYLQKENIIDESGMPKERFSAEFPKEGPSILRIQQVVRGDSAAYFCASSPFGTSGRSHQFFGPGTRLTVL.

The chain carries TRBV6-1 and TRBJ1-2, with unresolved D. V lost 6 bases and J lost 6, with 8 bases in between. Germline V gene lookup returns CDR1 MNHNS and CDR2 SASEGT. The CDR3 runs to 11 residues. Here the CDR3 DNA reads TGTGCCAGCAGATTGGTCGATGGCTACACCTTC. It encodes CASRLVDGYTF.